The 30 T cell receptor beta chains given below trace back to one sample, sequenced in a study of graft-versus-host responses after intestinal transplantation. The data were produced by immunoSEQ multiplex PCR, yet TCRdb's version contains in-frame clones alone and is incomplete. The repertoire includes under 30,000 clones, 80% to 90% of them detected once, and approximately 1% sits in the top ten. The specimen comprised PBMCs, sampled approximately 450 days after intestinal transplant. The receptors shown here come from a human patient who received an intestinal transplant, so some T cells may come from the graft donor.

The rearrangement links TRBV6-1 to TRBJ1-4; D is possibly TRBD1 (6 bases). The germline V gene has CDR1 MNHNS and CDR2 SASEGT. Trimming removed 6 bases from V and 8 bases from J, with 16 bases in between. The CDR3 spans 14 residues. This CDR3 reads CASSLQGGGEKLFF. As DNA, the CDR3 is TGTGCCAGCAGCTTACAGGGCGGAGGGGAAAAACTGTTTTTT.

This chain links TRBV19 with TRBJ2-1, with no clear D. The CDR3 spans 12 residues. Germline assignment: CDR1 LNHDA and CDR2 SQIVND (reference sequence). V lost 5 bases and J lost 5, with 7 bases in between. The CDR3 DNA reads TGTGCCAGTAGTTTGAGAAACAATGAGCAGTTCTTC. Translation gives CASSLRNNEQFF.

J is TRBJ2-7 and V is TRBV7-8; D perhaps matches TRBD2 (6 bases). Germline CDR1 and CDR2: SGHVS and FQNEAQ. Trimming took 5 bases from V and 4 from J, leaving 15 bases between them. The CDR3 is 14 amino acids. CDR3 loop: CASSPTGLIYEQYF. The CDR3 DNA is TGTGCCAGCAGCCCGACGGGACTGATTTACGAGCAGTACTTC.

The V gene is TRBV30, the J gene TRBJ2-3; D is possibly TRBD1 or TRBD2 (5 bases each). This CDR3 contains 13 residues. With 1 base removed from V and 4 bases from J, the gap between germline ends came to 9 bases. In germline, CDR1 is GTSNPN, CDR2 SVGIG (reference sequence). The CDR3 protein is CAWSGGASDTQYF. The CDR3 nucleotides read TGTGCCTGGAGTGGAGGGGCCTCAGATACGCAGTATTTT.

The chain joins TRBV5-1 to TRBJ2-7; 8 nucleotides match TRBD2. The CDR3 extends over 15 amino acids. Trimming at V came to 1 base and at J to 0 bases, leaving 3 bases not matched to a gene. Per the germline V gene, CDR1 is SGHRS and CDR2 is YFSETQ. As DNA, the CDR3 is TGCGCCAGCAGCTTGCGCGGGACTAGCTCCTACGAGCAGTACTTC. This sequence encodes CASSLRGTSSYEQYF.

The V call is TRBV18, the J call TRBJ1-5; 11 nucleotides match TRBD1. This CDR3 is built from 15 residues. Germline CDR1 reads KGHSH; CDR2 reads LQKENI. The ends lost 4 bases at V and 7 bases at J; junction bases unmatched: 6. CDR3 bases: TGTGCCAGCTCACTGGGACAGGGGGAAGGACAGCCCCAGCATTTT. Translating it yields CASSLGQGEGQPQHF.

The rearrangement links TRBV6-5 to TRBJ1-1, with TRBD1 identical over 7 bases. Trimming took 8 bases from V and 5 from J; bases not matched to a gene: 8. The V gene's germline CDR1 is MNHEY and CDR2 SVGAGI. This CDR3 region has 13 residues. The CDR3 nucleotides read TGTGCCAGCGCCAAGGGGGCTGGGACTGAAGCTTTCTTT. Translating it yields CASAKGAGTEAFF.

This sequence joins TRBV7-9 and TRBJ1-6; D remains ambiguous. V lost 5 bases and J 0 bases, leaving 11 bases between the germline ends. CDR1 SEHNR and CDR2 FQNEAQ come from the germline V gene (reference sequence). The CDR3 runs 16 residues. Here the CDR3 reads CASSVFRSSYNSPLHF. The DNA of the CDR3 is TGTGCCAGCAGCGTCTTCAGGAGCTCCTATAATTCACCCCTCCACTTT. Full variable domain (rest looked up from reference TRBV7-9 and TRBJ1-6): DTGVSQNPRHKITKRGQNVTFRCDPISEHNRLYWYRQTLGQGPEFLTYFQNEAQLEKSRLLSDRFSAERPKGSFSTLEIQRTEQGDSAMYLCASSVFRSSYNSPLHFGNGTRLTVT.

The V call is TRBV11-2, the J call TRBJ1-5; D possibly corresponds to TRBD1 (5 bases). The CDR3 runs 13 residues. Germline CDR1 SGHAT, CDR2 FQNNGV. V gave up 1 base and J gave up 7 bases, with 8 bases separating them. CDR3 bases: TGTGCCAGCAGCTTAGTGGGGGGGCAGCCCCAGCATTTT. Translating gives CASSLVGGQPQHF. Filled out from reference TRBV11-2 and TRBJ1-5, the complete variable domain reads EAGVAQSPRYKIIEKRQSVAFWCNPISGHATLYWYQQILGQGPKLLIQFQNNGVVDDSQLPKDRFSAERLKGVDSTLKIQPAKLEDSAVYLCASSLVGGQPQHFGDGTRLSIL.

The V call is TRBV28, the J call TRBJ2-3; 8 bases line up with TRBD2. V lost 6 bases, J lost 2 bases, and 4 bases stayed unmatched. The germline gives CDR1 MDHEN, CDR2 SYDVKM. This CDR3 contains 14 residues. The CDR3 is CASSLSGATDTQYF. CDR3 sequence (DNA): TGTGCCAGCAGCCTTAGCGGGGCCACAGATACGCAGTATTTT.

The sample holds one count of this clone. The rearrangement joins TRBV15 to TRBJ2-1, with TRBD2 matching 13 bases. CDR1 and CDR2 (germline): LNHNV, YYDKDF (reference sequence). V dropped 9 bases and J dropped 15; count of bases not matched to a gene: 20. The CDR3 runs 16 residues. This CDR3 is CATFHPGLAGLRSPFF. The CDR3, as DNA: TGTGCCACGTTTCACCCGGGACTAGCGGGACTAAGATCTCCGTTCTTC. Filled out from reference TRBV15 and TRBJ2-1, the complete variable domain reads DAMVIQNPRYQVTQFGKPVTLSCSQTLNHNVMYWYQQKSSQAPKLLFHYYDKDFNNEADTPDNFQSRRPNTSFCFLDIRSPGLGDTAMYLCATFHPGLAGLRSPFFGPGTRLTVL.

The V and J genes are TRBV19 and TRBJ2-3, with D uncertain. Germline V gene lookup returns CDR1 LNHDA and CDR2 SQIVND (reference sequence). The CDR3 is 13 amino acids. V gave up 3 bases and J gave up 0 bases, with 4 bases separating them. CDR3 bases: TGTGCCAGTAGTATGGACAGCACAGATACGCAGTATTTT. Translated: CASSMDSTDTQYF.

The table lists this clone with a few counts. The rearrangement joins TRBV7-6 to TRBJ2-1; 12 nucleotides line up with TRBD2. Germline lookup yields CDR1 SGHVS and CDR2 FNYEAQ. CDR3 length: 15 amino acids. J lost 7 bases, V lost 3 bases, and 4 bases had no gene match. DNA of the CDR3: TGTGCCAGCAGCTTCTCTAGCGGGAGGGGAAATGAGCAGTTCTTC. It encodes CASSFSSGRGNEQFF. The full variable domain, in which reference TRBV7-6 and TRBJ2-1 provide the parts outside the CDR3, is GAGVSQSPRYKVTKRGQDVALRCDPISGHVSLYWYRQALGQGPEFLTYFNYEAQQDKSGLPNDRFSAERPEGSISTLTIQRTEQRDSAMYRCASSFSSGRGNEQFFGPGTRLTVL.

This chain joins TRBV28 and TRBJ1-1; D ambiguous. Trimming left V 0 bases short and J 1 base short, with 9 bases between. Germline lookup yields CDR1 MDHEN and CDR2 SYDVKM. This CDR3 has 15 residues. CDR3 region: CASSLWVDPNTEAFF. The CDR3, as DNA: TGTGCCAGCAGTTTATGGGTAGATCCGAACACTGAAGCTTTCTTT. The variable domain in full, completed from reference TRBV28 and TRBJ1-1, reads DVKVTQSSRYLVKRTGEKVFLECVQDMDHENMFWYRQDPGLGLRLIYFSYDVKMKEKGDIPEGYSVSREKKERFSLILESASTNQTSMYLCASSLWVDPNTEAFFGQGTRLTVV.

This clone was seen a single time. V gene TRBV21-1 combines with J gene TRBJ1-2; the table calls TRBD1, which could not be checked here. TRBV21-1 is deemed a pseudogene. This CDR3 region has 15 residues. The DNA for the CDR3 is TGTGCCAGCAGCAAAGTATACAGTTCTAACTATGGCTACACCTTC. Its translation is CASSKVYSSNYGYTF.

The chain is built from TRBV6-1 and TRBJ2-1; D ambiguous. Trimming cost V 7 bases and J 7 bases, with 11 bases left between them. The CDR3 spans 12 residues. Germline-derived CDR1 and CDR2 are MNHNS and SASEGT. The CDR3 sequence is CASTLQPNEQFF. The CDR3 DNA follows: TGTGCCAGCACCCTACAACCTAATGAGCAGTTCTTC.

This chain connects TRBV5-8 to TRBJ2-3, with D uncertain. The V end lost 0 bases, the J end lost 5 bases, and 7 bases lay between the germline ends. The CDR3 totals 13 residues. The germline V gene has CDR1 SGHTS and CDR2 YDEGEE. The CDR3 sequence is CASSLGAEDTQYF. The DNA of the CDR3 is TGTGCCAGCAGCTTGGGGGCTGAAGATACGCAGTATTTT.

V gene TRBV20-1 combines with J gene TRBJ1-2; D gene unclear. V was pared by 4 bases and J by 6 bases, with 9 bases between. Germline assignment: CDR1 DFQATT and CDR2 SNEGSKA (reference sequence). This CDR3 spans 11 amino acids. CDR3 nucleotide sequence: TGCAGTGCTAACCAAAGGAATGGCTACACCTTC. Protein sequence: CSANQRNGYTF.

This clone has a single count. The rearrangement uses TRBV15 and TRBJ2-5; TRBD1 aligns across 7 bases. V lost 1 base, J lost 2 bases, and 10 bases stayed unmatched. CDR3 size: 17 residues. Germline V lookup: CDR1 LNHNV, CDR2 YYDKDF (reference sequence). The CDR3 protein is CATSRGPTGTAQETQYF. CDR3 coding DNA: TGTGCCACCAGCAGAGGTCCGACAGGGACAGCTCAAGAGACCCAGTACTTC. Supplemented by reference TRBV15 and TRBJ2-5, the full variable domain reads DAMVIQNPRYQVTQFGKPVTLSCSQTLNHNVMYWYQQKSSQAPKLLFHYYDKDFNNEADTPDNFQSRRPNTSFCFLDIRSPGLGDTAMYLCATSRGPTGTAQETQYFGPGTRLLVL.

This rearrangement joins TRBV18 to TRBJ1-2; TRBD1 is a possible D gene (6 bases). CDR3 length equals 13 residues. From germline, CDR1 is KGHSH and CDR2 LQKENI. The ends were cut back, 3 bases at V and 3 bases at J, with 8 bases in the middle. The DNA for the CDR3 is TGTGCCAGCTCACCCTCAGGGGACTATGGCTACACCTTC. It translates to CASSPSGDYGYTF.

The chain links TRBV5-4 to TRBJ1-1; 10 bases are a match to TRBD1. This CDR3 has 16 amino acids. Germline CDR1 SGHNT, CDR2 YYREEE (reference sequence). Trimming at V came to 0 bases and at J to 6 bases, leaving 8 bases not matched to a gene. The CDR3 sequence is CASSLDPGQGIPEAFF. CDR3 sequence (DNA): TGTGCCAGCAGCTTGGATCCGGGACAGGGGATCCCTGAAGCTTTCTTT.

In DNA form, the CDR3 reads TGTGCCAGTAGTCATATCCGGAGAATTGGGGCCAACGTCCTGACTTTC. Translating gives CASSHIRRIGANVLTF. The genes are TRBV19 and TRBJ2-6, with D unclear. Germline CDR1 is LNHDA and CDR2 is SQIVND (reference sequence). CDR3 length: 16 residues. With 5 bases removed from V and 3 bases from J, the gap between germline ends came to 14 bases.

This chain connects TRBV15 to TRBJ2-1, with 13 bases lining up with TRBD2. The CDR3 is 17 residues long. The V gene end was trimmed by 0 bases and the J gene end by 8 bases; junction bases not matched to a gene: 7. Looked up from germline, CDR1 is LNHNV and CDR2 is YYDKDF (reference sequence). The CDR3 sequence: CATSRDPGLAGAYEQFF. For the CDR3, the DNA is TGTGCCACCAGCAGAGACCCTGGACTAGCGGGAGCGTATGAGCAGTTCTTC.

V usage is TRBV30 and J usage is TRBJ2-5, with D perhaps TRBD2 (5 bases). The length of the CDR3 is 13 residues. Germline CDR1 is GTSNPN and CDR2 is SVGIG (reference sequence). The V gene lost 0 bases and the J gene lost 6 bases, with 11 bases spanning the gap. The CDR3 nucleotides read TGTGCCTGGAGTGTCGGGGTGGGGAAGACCCAGTACTTC. Encoded protein: CAWSVGVGKTQYF.

The rearrangement uses TRBV5-1 and TRBJ2-7; 9 bases align to TRBD1. From germline, CDR1 is SGHRS and CDR2 YFSETQ. J gave up 7 bases and V 4 bases, and 6 bases lay outside the gene matches. CDR3 length: 13 residues. This CDR3 reads CASSPTGGEEQYF. The CDR3 region has the DNA TGCGCCAGCAGCCCTACAGGGGGCGAGGAGCAGTACTTC.

The chain carries TRBV4-1 and TRBJ2-7; D is possibly TRBD1 (5 bases). The CDR3 sequence is 14 residues long. Germline assignment: CDR1 MGHRA and CDR2 YSYEKL. The V and J ends lost 5 bases and 6 bases respectively, with 17 bases between them. In nucleotides, the CDR3 is TGCGCCAGCAGCTGGTCCCAGGGCCCGTCCGAGCAGTACTTC. As protein: CASSWSQGPSEQYF.

The chain employs TRBV4-1 and TRBJ1-2; no firm D call. Germline V gives CDR1 MGHRA, CDR2 YSYEKL. The CDR3 sequence is 16 residues long. V lost 7 bases and J lost 0, with 18 bases in between. In DNA form, the CDR3 reads TGCGCCAGCACGGAACGGACGGACTTAGCTAACTATGGCTACACCTTC. Protein product: CASTERTDLANYGYTF.

V gene TRBV7-9 combines with J gene TRBJ2-7; D is perhaps TRBD1 (5 bases). There are 14 residues in the CDR3. The germline V and J ends were trimmed by 2 bases and 1 base, with 9 bases remaining between them. CDR1 and CDR2 (germline): SEHNR, FQNEAQ (reference sequence). Here the CDR3 DNA reads TGTGCCAGCAGCTTACGAAGGGGATCCTACGAGCAGTACTTC. This encodes CASSLRRGSYEQYF.

The chain couples TRBV4-1 to TRBJ2-1, with a tentative D call TRBD1 (6 bases). Between the trimmed V and J ends, which lost 1 base and 3 bases, there was a span of 13 bases. Germline V gives CDR1 MGHRA, CDR2 YSYEKL. The CDR3 spans 16 residues. The CDR3 DNA reads TGCGCCAGCAGCCAAGCTGGACAGACCCTCTACAATGAGCAGTTCTTC. Its translation is CASSQAGQTLYNEQFF.

This chain links TRBV5-1 with TRBJ1-1; no reliable D call. The CDR3 consists of 14 residues. Trimming pared 0 bases from V and 2 bases from J, leaving 8 bases between. Per the germline V gene, CDR1 is SGHRS and CDR2 is YFSETQ. In DNA, the CDR3 is TGCGCCAGCAGCTTGGCCGGTTCAAACACTGAAGCTTTCTTT. Its translation is CASSLAGSNTEAFF.